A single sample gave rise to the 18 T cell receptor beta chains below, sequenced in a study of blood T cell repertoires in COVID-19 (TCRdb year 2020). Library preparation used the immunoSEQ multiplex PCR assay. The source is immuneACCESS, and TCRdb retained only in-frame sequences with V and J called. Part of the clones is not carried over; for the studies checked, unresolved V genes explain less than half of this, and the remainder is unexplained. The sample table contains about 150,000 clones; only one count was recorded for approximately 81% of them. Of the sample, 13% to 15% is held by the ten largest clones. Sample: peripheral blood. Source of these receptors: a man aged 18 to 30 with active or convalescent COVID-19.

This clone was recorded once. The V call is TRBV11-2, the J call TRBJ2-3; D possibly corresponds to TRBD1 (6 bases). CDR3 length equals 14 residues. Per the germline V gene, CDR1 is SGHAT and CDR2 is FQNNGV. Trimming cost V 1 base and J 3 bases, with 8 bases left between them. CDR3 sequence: CASSLGDRTDTQYF. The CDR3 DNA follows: TGTGCCAGCAGCTTAGGCGACAGGACAGATACGCAGTATTTT.

This chain's CDR3 is CASSPDLYNSPLHF. The CDR3 nucleotides read TGTGCCAGCAGCCCGGACTTGTATAATTCACCCCTCCACTTT. The chain recombines TRBV5-5 with TRBJ1-6; D is undetermined. CDR3 length: 14 amino acids. Germline V gives CDR1 SGHKS, CDR2 YYEKEE (reference sequence). V dropped 4 bases and J dropped 4 bases, with 9 bases sitting between them.

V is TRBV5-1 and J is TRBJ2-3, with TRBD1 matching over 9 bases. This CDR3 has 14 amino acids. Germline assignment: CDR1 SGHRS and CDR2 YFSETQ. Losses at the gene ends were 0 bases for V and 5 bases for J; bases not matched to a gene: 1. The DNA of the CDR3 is TGCGCCAGCAGCTTGGGACAGGGGGTAGATACGCAGTATTTT. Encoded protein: CASSLGQGVDTQYF.

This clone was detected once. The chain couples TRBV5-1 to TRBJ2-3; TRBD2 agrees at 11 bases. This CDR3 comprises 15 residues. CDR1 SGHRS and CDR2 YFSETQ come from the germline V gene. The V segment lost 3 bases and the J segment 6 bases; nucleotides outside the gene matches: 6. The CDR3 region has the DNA TGCGCCAGCAGCTCCACTAGCGGGGGTTCGGATACGCAGTATTTT. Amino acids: CASSSTSGGSDTQYF. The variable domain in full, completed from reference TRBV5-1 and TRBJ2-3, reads KAGVTQTPRYLIKTRGQQVTLSCSPISGHRSVSWYQQTPGQGLQFLFEYFSETQRNKGNFPGRFSGRQFSNSRSEMNVSTLELGDSALYLCASSSTSGGSDTQYFGPGTRLTVL.

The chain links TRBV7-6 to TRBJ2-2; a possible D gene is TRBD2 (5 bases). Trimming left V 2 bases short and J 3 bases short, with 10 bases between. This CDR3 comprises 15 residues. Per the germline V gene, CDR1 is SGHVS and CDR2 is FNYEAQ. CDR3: CASSLLSGYTGELFF. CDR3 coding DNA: TGTGCCAGCAGCTTATTGAGCGGTTACACCGGGGAGCTGTTTTTT. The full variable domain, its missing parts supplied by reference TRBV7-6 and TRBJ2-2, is GAGVSQSPRYKVTKRGQDVALRCDPISGHVSLYWYRQALGQGPEFLTYFNYEAQQDKSGLPNDRFSAERPEGSISTLTIQRTEQRDSAMYRCASSLLSGYTGELFFGEGSRLTVL.

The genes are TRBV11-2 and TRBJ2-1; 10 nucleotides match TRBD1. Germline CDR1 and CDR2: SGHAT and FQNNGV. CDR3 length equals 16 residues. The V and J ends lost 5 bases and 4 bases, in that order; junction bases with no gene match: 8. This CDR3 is CASSEGQGGIYNEQFF. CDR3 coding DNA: TGTGCCAGCAGCGAAGGACAGGGGGGAATTTACAATGAGCAGTTCTTC.

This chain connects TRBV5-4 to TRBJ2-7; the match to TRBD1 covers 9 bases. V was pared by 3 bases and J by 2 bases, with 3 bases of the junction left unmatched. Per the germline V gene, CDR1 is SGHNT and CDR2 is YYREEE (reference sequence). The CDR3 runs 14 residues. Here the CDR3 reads CASSWGDRAYEQYF. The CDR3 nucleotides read TGTGCCAGCAGCTGGGGGGACAGGGCCTACGAGCAGTACTTC.

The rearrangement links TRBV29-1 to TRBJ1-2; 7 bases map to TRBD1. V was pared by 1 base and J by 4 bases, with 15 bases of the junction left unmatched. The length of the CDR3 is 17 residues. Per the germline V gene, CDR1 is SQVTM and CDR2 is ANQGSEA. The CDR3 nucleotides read TGCAGCGTTGAAGGGTCCCTGTCCGGGGACAGTTTCTATGGCTACACCTTC. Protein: CSVEGSLSGDSFYGYTF.

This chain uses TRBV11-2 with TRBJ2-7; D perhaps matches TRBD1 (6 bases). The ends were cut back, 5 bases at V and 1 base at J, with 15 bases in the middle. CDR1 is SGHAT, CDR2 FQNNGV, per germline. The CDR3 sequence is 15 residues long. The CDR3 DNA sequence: TGTGCCAGCAGCCTGAAGACAGGATCTTCCTACGAGCAGTACTTC. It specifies CASSLKTGSSYEQYF.

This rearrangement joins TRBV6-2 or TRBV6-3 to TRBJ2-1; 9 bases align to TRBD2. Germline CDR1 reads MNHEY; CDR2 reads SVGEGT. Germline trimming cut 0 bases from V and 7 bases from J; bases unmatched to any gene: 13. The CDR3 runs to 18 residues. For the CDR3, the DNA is TGTGCCAGCAGTTACTCGAGTCCGGGGCTAGCGGGAAGGAATGAGCAGTTCTTC. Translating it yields CASSYSSPGLAGRNEQFF.

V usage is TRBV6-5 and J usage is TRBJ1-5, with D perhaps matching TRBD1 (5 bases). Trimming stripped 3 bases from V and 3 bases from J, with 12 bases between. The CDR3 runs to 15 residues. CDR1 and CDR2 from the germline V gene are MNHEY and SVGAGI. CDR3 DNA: TGTGCCAGCAGTTATACGGGGGGTCTCAATCAGCCCCAGCATTTT. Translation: CASSYTGGLNQPQHF.

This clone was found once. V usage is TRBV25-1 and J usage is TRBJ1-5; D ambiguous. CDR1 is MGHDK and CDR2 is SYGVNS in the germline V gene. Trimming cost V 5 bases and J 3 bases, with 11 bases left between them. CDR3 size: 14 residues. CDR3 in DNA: TGTGCCAGCAGTCCAATGGCAGTCAATCAGCCCCAGCATTTT. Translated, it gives CASSPMAVNQPQHF.

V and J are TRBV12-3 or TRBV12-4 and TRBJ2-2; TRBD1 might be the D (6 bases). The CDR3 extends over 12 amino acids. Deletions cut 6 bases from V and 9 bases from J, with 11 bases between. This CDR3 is CASRRTVRELFF. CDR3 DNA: TGTGCCAGCAGACGGACAGTCCGGGAGCTGTTTTTT.

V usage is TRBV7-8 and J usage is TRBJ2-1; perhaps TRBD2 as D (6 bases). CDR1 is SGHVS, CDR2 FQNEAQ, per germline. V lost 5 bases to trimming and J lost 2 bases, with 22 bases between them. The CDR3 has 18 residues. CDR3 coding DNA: TGTGCCAGCAGCCCAAGTCAAAGTTGGCGGGGAACCTACAATGAGCAGTTCTTC. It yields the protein CASSPSQSWRGTYNEQFF.

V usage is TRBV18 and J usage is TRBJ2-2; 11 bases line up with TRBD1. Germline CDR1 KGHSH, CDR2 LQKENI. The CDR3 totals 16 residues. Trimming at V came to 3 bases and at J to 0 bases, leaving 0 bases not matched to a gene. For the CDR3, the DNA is TGTGCCAGCTCACCGGGACAGGGGGCGAACACCGGGGAGCTGTTTTTT. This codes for CASSPGQGANTGELFF.

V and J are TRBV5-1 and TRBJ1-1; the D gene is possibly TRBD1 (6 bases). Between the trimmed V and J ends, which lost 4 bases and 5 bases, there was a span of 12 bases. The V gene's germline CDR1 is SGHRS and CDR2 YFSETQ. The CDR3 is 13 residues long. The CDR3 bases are TGCGCCAGCAGCATAGGGGGTGAAACTGAAGCTTTCTTT. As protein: CASSIGGETEAFF.

CDR3 coding DNA: TGTGCCAGCAGCCCTGGACAGGAAATCTATGGCTACACCTTC. Protein: CASSPGQEIYGYTF. The chain has TRBV7-9 and TRBJ1-2, with TRBD1 matching over 7 bases. The CDR3 loop spans 14 amino acids. The V and J ends lost 5 bases and 4 bases, in that order; junction bases with no gene match: 7. CDR1 and CDR2 (germline): SEHNR, FQNEAQ (reference sequence).

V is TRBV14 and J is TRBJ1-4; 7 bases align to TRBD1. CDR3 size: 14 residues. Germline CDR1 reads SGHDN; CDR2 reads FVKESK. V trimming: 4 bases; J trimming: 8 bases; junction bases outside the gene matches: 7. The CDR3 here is CASSPTGKEEKLFF. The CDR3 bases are TGTGCCAGCAGCCCGACAGGGAAGGAGGAAAAACTGTTTTTT.